The 25 T cell receptor beta chains below were found in one sample sequenced in a study of T cells in localized non-small cell lung cancer. TCRdb's copy holds only in-frame clones and misses some; the assay was immunoSEQ multiplex PCR. The data contain over 65,000 clones, 70% to 85% of them seen just once; the ten biggest clones take up under 1.5%. Material: peripheral blood, obtained before any cancer treatment. The receptors originated from a female donor aged 60 or older with stage I lung adenocarcinoma.

The V gene is TRBV9, the J gene TRBJ1-2; a possible D gene is TRBD1 (6 bases). Trimming took 2 bases from V and 4 from J, leaving 12 bases between them. The CDR3 loop spans 14 amino acids. Germline V gene lookup returns CDR1 SGDLS and CDR2 YYNGEE. The CDR3 sequence: CASSVGQTLYGYTF. CDR3 in DNA: TGTGCCAGCAGCGTTGGACAGACCCTCTATGGCTACACCTTC.

This chain joins TRBV7-9 and TRBJ2-5, with 10 bases identical to TRBD2. Germline CDR1 SEHNR, CDR2 FQNEAQ (reference sequence). The CDR3 is made up of 17 amino acids. V dropped 5 bases and J dropped 2; count of bases not matched to a gene: 11. Here the CDR3 DNA reads TGTGCCAGCAGCCCCCCCGGGCTAGCGGGGGAGCAAGAGACCCAGTACTTC. Protein product: CASSPPGLAGEQETQYF. Filled out from reference TRBV7-9 and TRBJ2-5, the complete variable domain reads DTGVSQNPRHKITKRGQNVTFRCDPISEHNRLYWYRQTLGQGPEFLTYFQNEAQLEKSRLLSDRFSAERPKGSFSTLEIQRTEQGDSAMYLCASSPPGLAGEQETQYFGPGTRLLVL.

The V gene is TRBV9, the J gene TRBJ2-1; tentatively, D is TRBD1 or TRBD2 (7 bases each). This CDR3 contains 15 residues. Germline V gene lookup returns CDR1 SGDLS and CDR2 YYNGEE. The ends were cut back, 10 bases at V and 0 bases at J, with 17 bases in the middle. The CDR3 here is CASSGEGASYNEQFF. Here the CDR3 DNA reads TGTGCCTCCTCCGGGGAGGGGGCCTCCTACAATGAGCAGTTCTTC. Looking up the rest from reference TRBV9 and TRBJ2-1 gives the full variable domain: DSGVTQTPKHLITATGQRVTLRCSPRSGDLSVYWYQQSLDQGLQFLIQYYNGEERAKGNILERFSAQQFPDLHSELNLSSLELGDSALYFCASSGEGASYNEQFFGPGTRLTVL.

The chain combines TRBV7-9 with TRBJ1-1, with a possible D match to TRBD1 (5 bases). The ends were cut back, 4 bases at V and 1 base at J, with 16 bases in the middle. The V gene's germline CDR1 is SEHNR and CDR2 FQNEAQ (reference sequence). The CDR3 covers 16 residues. In DNA, the CDR3 is TGTGCCAGCAGCTACCTATTGGGGGGTCCGAACACTGAAGCTTTCTTT. It translates to CASSYLLGGPNTEAFF.

The rearrangement links TRBV29-1 to TRBJ1-5, with D tentatively TRBD1 (5 bases). V lost 6 bases to trimming and J lost 4 bases, with 13 bases between them. The germline CDR1 and CDR2 sequences are SQVTM and ANQGSEA. CDR3 length: 13 amino acids. CDR3 nucleotides: TGCAGCGTAGTTCAGGGAGGTAATCAGCCCCAGCATTTT. It codes for CSVVQGGNQPQHF.

The chain has TRBV19 and TRBJ2-3; D might be TRBD1 or TRBD2, each matching 5 bases. V was shortened by 10 bases and J by 4 bases, with 15 bases between the two germline ends. The germline CDR1 and CDR2 sequences are LNHDA and SQIVND (reference sequence). This CDR3 is 13 amino acids long. The chain's CDR3 is CATQEGRADTQYF. The CDR3 region has the DNA TGTGCCACCCAAGAGGGGAGAGCAGATACGCAGTATTTT. Drawing the rest from reference TRBV19 and TRBJ2-3, the complete variable domain is DGGITQSPKYLFRKEGQNVTLSCEQNLNHDAMYWYRQDPGQGLRLIYYSQIVNDFQKGDIAEGYSVSREKKESFPLTVTSAQKNPTAFYLCATQEGRADTQYFGPGTRLTVL.

The chain joins TRBV9 to TRBJ2-5; D might be TRBD2 (7 bases). The CDR3 has 17 amino acids. Germline V gives CDR1 SGDLS, CDR2 YYNGEE. With 0 bases removed from V and 2 bases from J, the gap between germline ends came to 17 bases. The CDR3 spells CASSVGMGGGYQETQYF. The CDR3 DNA reads as TGTGCCAGCAGCGTAGGAATGGGCGGGGGCTATCAAGAGACCCAGTACTTC. Supplemented by reference TRBV9 and TRBJ2-5, the full variable domain reads DSGVTQTPKHLITATGQRVTLRCSPRSGDLSVYWYQQSLDQGLQFLIQYYNGEERAKGNILERFSAQQFPDLHSELNLSSLELGDSALYFCASSVGMGGGYQETQYFGPGTRLLVL.

The chain is built from TRBV6-1 and TRBJ1-2; 10 bases match TRBD1. The CDR3 length is 16 residues. Germline values: CDR1 MNHNS, CDR2 SASEGT. Trimming removed 4 bases from V and 2 bases from J; junction bases left unmatched: 7. This CDR3 reads CASSVGGQGSNYGYTF. The CDR3 coding sequence is TGTGCCAGCAGTGTGGGGGGACAGGGGTCCAACTATGGCTACACCTTC.

The chain links TRBV5-1 to TRBJ2-1; 8 positions match TRBD2. The CDR3 extends over 16 amino acids. The J segment lost 6 bases and the V segment lost 0 bases, leaving 8 bases of the junction unmatched. Germline V gives CDR1 SGHRS, CDR2 YFSETQ. As DNA, the CDR3 is TGCGCCAGCAGCTTGGCCTTGGTAGCGGGGTTCAATGAGCAGTTCTTC. Its protein product is CASSLALVAGFNEQFF.

The chain carries TRBV4-3 and TRBJ2-7; D remains ambiguous. The V gene's germline CDR1 is LGHNA and CDR2 YSLEER. Trimming removed 0 bases from V and 3 bases from J, with 9 bases in between. The CDR3 is 14 amino acids. The CDR3 DNA sequence: TGCGCCAGCAGCCAAGATACTGACCACTACGAGCAGTACTTC. Its translation is CASSQDTDHYEQYF.

V and J are TRBV27 and TRBJ2-7, with D possibly being TRBD1 (6 bases). The germline gives CDR1 MNHEY, CDR2 SMNVEV (reference sequence). The CDR3 is made up of 15 amino acids. Trimming stripped 0 bases from V and 6 bases from J, with 15 bases between. The CDR3 here is CASSLSLAGVGEQYF. The CDR3 region has the DNA TGTGCCAGCAGTTTATCGTTGGCAGGGGTAGGCGAGCAGTACTTC.

This chain joins TRBV4-1 and TRBJ2-1, with D hard to call. The CDR3 is made up of 14 amino acids. Germline lookup yields CDR1 MGHRA and CDR2 YSYEKL. The V gene lost 3 bases and the J gene lost 6 bases, with 12 bases spanning the gap. The CDR3 protein is CASSHSVFSNEQFF. The CDR3 nucleotides read TGCGCCAGCAGCCACTCGGTTTTTTCCAATGAGCAGTTCTTC.

J is TRBJ2-2 and V is TRBV5-8, with D unresolved. The germline CDR1 and CDR2 sequences are SGHTS and YDEGEE. V lost 0 bases, J lost 4 bases, and 7 bases lay in between. This CDR3 region has 14 residues. CDR3 region: CASSLGGFTGELFF. In DNA, the CDR3 is TGTGCCAGCAGCTTGGGGGGTTTCACCGGGGAGCTGTTTTTT.

The genes are TRBV11-2 and TRBJ2-1, with 8 bases matching TRBD2. The CDR3 has 15 amino acids. Germline CDR1 SGHAT, CDR2 FQNNGV. V lost 5 bases to trimming and J lost 7 bases; unmatched junction nucleotides: 10. CDR3 DNA: TGTGCCAGCAGCCACAGCGGGGGCTTTTTTAATGAGCAGTTCTTC. Amino acids: CASSHSGGFFNEQFF.

The chain recombines TRBV5-6 with TRBJ1-1; D not certain. The ends were cut back, 0 bases at V and 1 base at J, with 13 bases in the middle. The CDR3 totals 16 residues. Germline V CDR1 and CDR2: SGHDT, YYEEEE. CDR3 nucleotide sequence: TGTGCCAGCAGCTTGGCCCTTGGGCTTTCGAACACTGAAGCTTTCTTT. Encoded protein: CASSLALGLSNTEAFF.

The chain combines TRBV28 with TRBJ1-1; D call uncertain. Germline lookup yields CDR1 MDHEN and CDR2 SYDVKM. V dropped 2 bases and J dropped 3 bases, with 4 bases sitting between them. The CDR3 sequence is 12 residues long. The CDR3 spells CASSLTYTEAFF. The CDR3 DNA is TGTGCCAGCAGTTTAACTTACACTGAAGCTTTCTTT.

The chain has TRBV5-1 and TRBJ1-2, with 7 nucleotides matching TRBD1. This CDR3 spans 15 amino acids. CDR1 and CDR2 from the germline V gene are SGHRS and YFSETQ. Trimming cost V 4 bases and J 5 bases; bases outside gene matches: 11. The CDR3 reads CASSAAPGTVYGYTF. The DNA for the CDR3 is TGCGCCAGCAGCGCGGCCCCGGGGACAGTGTATGGCTACACCTTC.

This chain joins TRBV5-1 and TRBJ2-6, with no clear D. V was pared by 3 bases and J by 4 bases, with 5 bases between. Germline CDR1 SGHRS, CDR2 YFSETQ. The CDR3 sequence is 13 residues long. The CDR3 DNA is TGCGCCAGCAGCTACAGAGGGGCCAACGTCCTGACTTTC. Translation gives CASSYRGANVLTF.

This clone has just a few counts. J is TRBJ2-3 and V is TRBV11-1, with D unclear. The germline V gene encodes CDR1 SGHAT and CDR2 FQDESV (reference sequence). V was trimmed by 1 base and J by 1 base, leaving 3 bases between them. This CDR3 is built from 13 residues. Here the CDR3 DNA reads TGTGCCAGCAGCTTAGAAGGCACAGATACGCAGTATTTT. It codes for CASSLEGTDTQYF.

This CDR3 is CASSITGAPNEAFF. The CDR3 nucleotides read TGTGCCAGTAGTATTACAGGGGCCCCCAACGAAGCTTTCTTT. The genes are TRBV19 and TRBJ1-1; 7 bases align to TRBD1. The CDR3 has 14 residues. CDR1 LNHDA and CDR2 SQIVND come from the germline V gene (reference sequence). Trimming took 3 bases from V and 8 from J; bases not matched to a gene: 9.

The genes are TRBV27 and TRBJ1-6, with D perhaps TRBD1 (5 bases). With 6 bases removed from V and 2 bases from J, the gap between germline ends came to 5 bases. The CDR3 contains 13 residues. Germline assignment: CDR1 MNHEY and CDR2 SMNVEV (reference sequence). CDR3 amino acids: CASRGAYNSPLHF. CDR3 nucleotides: TGTGCCAGCAGGGGGGCCTATAATTCACCCCTCCACTTT.

V usage is TRBV2 and J usage is TRBJ1-1, with 7 bases that match TRBD1. The CDR3 has 15 residues. The J segment lost 2 bases and the V segment lost 7 bases, leaving 10 bases of the junction unmatched. CDR1 is SNHLY and CDR2 is FYNNEI in the germline V gene. The CDR3 coding sequence is TGTGCCAGCATAGAAGGTGGGACAGCAAACACTGAAGCTTTCTTT. It yields the protein CASIEGGTANTEAFF.

This clone was detected a few times. The chain combines TRBV2 with TRBJ1-5, with unresolved D. V gave up 7 bases and J gave up 4 bases, with 14 bases separating them. Germline values: CDR1 SNHLY, CDR2 FYNNEI. The CDR3 runs to 14 residues. For the CDR3, the DNA is TGTGCCAGCAAGGAGGGATTAGGGAATCAGCCCCAGCATTTT. Its translation is CASKEGLGNQPQHF.

A few counts support this clone. The chain employs TRBV4-3 and TRBJ1-5; no clear D gene. Germline V CDR1 and CDR2: LGHNA, YSLEER. V was cut by 4 bases and J by 0 bases, with 10 bases left in between. The CDR3 is 15 amino acids. The CDR3 spells CASSRTVNSNQPQHF. DNA of the CDR3: TGCGCCAGCAGCCGAACAGTCAATAGCAATCAGCCCCAGCATTTT.

The chain couples TRBV5-1 to TRBJ2-5, with D maybe TRBD1 (5 bases). CDR3 length: 14 amino acids. The V and J ends lost 6 bases and 2 bases respectively, with 14 bases between them. Germline-derived CDR1 and CDR2 are SGHRS and YFSETQ. Here the CDR3 reads CASMSTSGQETQYF. The CDR3 nucleotides are TGCGCCAGCATGTCCACCTCAGGGCAAGAGACCCAGTACTTC.